This T cell receptor beta chain is from a study of blood T cell repertoires in COVID-19. The overall study: The United States, Italy and Spain were the sources of the acute and convalescent COVID-19 samples. T cells, B-cell-depleted T cells, or PBMCs supplied cDNA or gDNA.

V was clipped by 5 bases and J by 6 bases, with 19 bases between them. Per the germline V gene, CDR1 is MNHEY and CDR2 is SMNVEV (reference sequence). The CDR3 loop spans 15 amino acids. Authors' analysis steps: By means of reference gene primer amplification, nucleated cell counts were estimated. Sequencing was performed with immunoSEQ multiplex PCR; in TCRdb, only in-frame clones are kept and a portion is missing. V, J and clone size were drawn from that table, and D and trimming were deduced from the DNA. The profile shows a few hundred thousand clones, approximately 88% of them singletons. The J gene is TRBJ1-1, the V gene TRBV27, with D perhaps TRBD1 (6 bases). This sequence originates from a woman between 25 and 40 years old who had recovered from COVID-19. Sequencing was carried out using peripheral blood. Here the CDR3 DNA reads TGTGCCAGCAGTCGCCTATCAGGGGCTGGGGCTGAAGCTTTCTTT. Amino acid sequence: CASSRLSGAGAEAFF.